This is a list of T cell receptor beta chains from one sample in a study of CD8 T cells in Susac syndrome. TCRdb recomputed calls from the immunoSEQ multiplex PCR reads with MiXCR, one row per CDR3 protein. The sample holds 210,000 or so distinct CDR3 sequences, roughly 93% seen once. The sequenced sample was CD4+ T cells from PBMCs. The receptors were sampled from a human donor with Susac syndrome. CDR3s leave out the opening cysteine and the closing phenylalanine or tryptophan. The order of the fields is J gene, V gene, CDR3 protein.

j_call: TRBJ1-2
v_call: TRBV4-2
cdr3_aa: ASSQDPEGSNYGYT

j_call: TRBJ1-3
v_call: TRBV7-8
cdr3_aa: ASSLRLSGNTIY

j_call: TRBJ1-3
v_call: TRBV7-8
cdr3_aa: ASSLGSRASGNTIY

j_call: TRBJ1-2
v_call: TRBV15
cdr3_aa: ATSRGQGQYGYT

j_call: TRBJ1-2
v_call: TRBV12-5
cdr3_aa: ASGTTGRDGYT

j_call: TRBJ2-7
v_call: TRBV14
cdr3_aa: ASSHLYEQY

j_call: TRBJ1-2
v_call: TRBV30
cdr3_aa: AWSSAYGYT

j_call: TRBJ1-1
v_call: TRBV30
cdr3_aa: AWSGGDRGRRTEAF

j_call: TRBJ2-1
v_call: TRBV9
cdr3_aa: ASSVAWAGRGRDEQF

j_call: TRBJ1-5
v_call: TRBV12-3/TRBV12-4
cdr3_aa: ASSWSRGPQH

j_call: TRBJ2-7
v_call: TRBV27
cdr3_aa: ASLSRESYEQY

j_call: TRBJ2-7
v_call: TRBV5-1
cdr3_aa: ASTLDGGISYEQY

j_call: TRBJ2-7
v_call: TRBV6-2/TRBV6-3
cdr3_aa: ASSSRFRLYEQY